The 30 T cell receptor beta chains given below trace back to one sample, sequenced in a study of T cell repertoires in cytomegalovirus infection (dated by TCRdb to the late 2010s). For these receptors, no antigen is known. Sequenced on an Illumina HiSeq 1500. The raw public data were reprocessed by TCRdb itself: fastp quality trimming at Q25, MiXCR clonotype calling, in-frame beta chains only. Each entry is one CDR3 protein sequence, shown with its most common DNA and genes. The table for this sample lists approximately 1,000,000 distinct CDR3 sequences; roughly 31% of them were counted only once. In total, the top ten clones hold roughly 12% of the sample. The treatment or condition label of this sample denotes: in vitro stimulation with specific CMV peptide epitopes to enrich CMV-specific T cells. The source material was cultured CD8+ T cells from PBMCs, sampled from culture after CMV antigen stimulation. The receptors here all came from a human donor in good health (CMV status not recorded). Some clones in this sample may be carry-over from other donors' samples.

This chain uses TRBV29-1 with TRBJ2-7; D is perhaps TRBD2 (5 bases). CDR3 length equals 11 residues. CDR1 is SQVTM, CDR2 ANQGSEA, per germline. V was cut by 6 bases and J by 3 bases, with 9 bases left in between. CDR3 protein: CSVGIHYEQYF. DNA for the CDR3: TGCAGCGTCGGGATACACTACGAGCAGTACTTC.

J is TRBJ2-1 and V is TRBV12-3 or TRBV12-4; TRBD1 agrees at 8 bases. V lost 5 bases, J lost 5 bases, and 5 bases stayed unmatched. The CDR3 is 14 residues long. CDR3 sequence: CASSTLTGDNEQFF. In nucleotides, the CDR3 is TGTGCCAGCAGTACCTTGACAGGGGACAATGAGCAGTTCTTC.

This chain links TRBV11-2 with TRBJ2-2; D perhaps matches TRBD1 (5 bases). The CDR3 consists of 16 residues. The germline V and J ends were trimmed by 2 bases and 4 bases, with 14 bases remaining between them. Germline values: CDR1 SGHAT, CDR2 FQNNGV. The CDR3: CASSLWGLWGTGELFF. The CDR3 bases are TGTGCCAGCAGCTTATGGGGCCTGTGGGGCACCGGGGAGCTGTTTTTT.

The chain links TRBV5-6 to TRBJ1-5; TRBD1 aligns across 10 bases. CDR3 size: 15 residues. The J segment lost 6 bases and the V segment lost 2 bases, leaving 5 bases of the junction unmatched. Germline assignment: CDR1 SGHDT and CDR2 YYEEEE. CDR3 DNA sequence: TGTGCCAGCAGCTTTGGGACAGGGGATCTTCAGCCCCAGCATTTT. Its translation is CASSFGTGDLQPQHF.

V gene TRBV7-9 combines with J gene TRBJ1-2, with TRBD1 matching over 8 bases. The CDR3 loop spans 11 amino acids. Germline V lookup: CDR1 SEHNR, CDR2 FQNEAQ (reference sequence). The ends lost 5 bases at V and 8 bases at J; junction bases unmatched: 1. CDR3 nucleotides: TGTGCCAGCAGCCGGGACAGGGGCTACACCTTC. Its protein product is CASSRDRGYTF.

CDR3: CASRGTPLPHEQFF. The DNA of the CDR3 is TGTGCCAGCAGGGGTACTCCGCTACCGCATGAGCAGTTCTTC. The V and J genes are TRBV6-1 and TRBJ2-1; unclear D gene. Germline lookup yields CDR1 MNHNS and CDR2 SASEGT. There are 14 residues in the CDR3. V lost 6 bases to trimming and J lost 8 bases, with 17 bases between them.

Only a few counts were recorded for this clonotype. The chain is built from TRBV7-8 and TRBJ1-1; TRBD1 matches at 9 bases. V lost 0 bases, J lost 8 bases, and 7 bases stayed unmatched. CDR3 length: 15 residues. Per germline, CDR1 SGHVS and CDR2 FQNEAQ. DNA for the CDR3: TGTGCCAGCAGCTTAGCGGTCCCGGGACAGGGAGAAGCTTTCTTT. Protein: CASSLAVPGQGEAFF.

The chain couples TRBV10-3 to TRBJ1-1; D ambiguous. V was shortened by 6 bases and J by 0 bases, with 8 bases between the two germline ends. Per the germline V gene, CDR1 is ENHRY and CDR2 is SYGVKD. This CDR3 is built from 13 residues. The CDR3 DNA follows: TGTGCCATCAGCTCCTATATGAACACTGAAGCTTTCTTT. It specifies CAISSYMNTEAFF.

This clonotype was counted between two and nine times. The chain's CDR3 is CASSDPGGSTDTQYF. The CDR3 nucleotides are TGTGCCAGCAGTGACCCAGGGGGGAGCACAGATACGCAGTATTTT. The chain uses TRBV2 and TRBJ2-3, with a weak D call TRBD1 (7 bases). Germline values: CDR1 SNHLY, CDR2 FYNNEI. The ends were cut back, 3 bases at V and 0 bases at J, with 10 bases in the middle. This CDR3 is built from 15 residues.

This sequence joins TRBV2 and TRBJ2-5; TRBD1 agrees at 8 bases. The V segment lost 1 base and the J segment 0 bases; nucleotides outside the gene matches: 4. The V gene's germline CDR1 is SNHLY and CDR2 FYNNEI. CDR3 size: 16 residues. The CDR3 DNA follows: TGTGCCAGCAGTGAAGTACAGGGGGAGTACCAAGAGACCCAGTACTTC. Protein product: CASSEVQGEYQETQYF.

The chain couples TRBV11-1 to TRBJ2-1, with D perhaps TRBD1 or TRBD2 (5 bases each). This CDR3 is built from 19 residues. V lost 0 bases, J lost 4 bases, and 22 bases lay in between. The germline gives CDR1 SGHAT, CDR2 FQDESV (reference sequence). The CDR3 sequence: CASSLAQGGRDPGYNEQFF. The CDR3 DNA follows: TGTGCCAGCAGCTTAGCGCAAGGCGGACGGGACCCGGGTTACAATGAGCAGTTCTTC.

The rearrangement uses TRBV7-9 and TRBJ1-5, with a possible D match to TRBD1 (6 bases). CDR1 is SEHNR and CDR2 is FQNEAQ in the germline V gene (reference sequence). The CDR3 loop spans 14 amino acids. V dropped 1 base and J dropped 3 bases, with 7 bases sitting between them. The CDR3, as DNA: TGTGCCAGCAGCTTAGGGGGGCACAATCAGCCCCAGCATTTT. Translated, it gives CASSLGGHNQPQHF.

The chain carries TRBV2 and TRBJ1-1; the match to TRBD1 covers 12 bases. This CDR3 has 16 residues. CDR1 is SNHLY and CDR2 is FYNNEI in the germline V gene. V was pared by 0 bases and J by 5 bases, with 4 bases of the junction left unmatched. CDR3 in amino acids: CASSEAPGQGATEAFF. CDR3 DNA sequence: TGTGCCAGCAGTGAAGCGCCGGGACAGGGGGCAACTGAAGCTTTCTTT.

This clonotype was recorded a few times. V gene TRBV20-1 combines with J gene TRBJ2-1; D perhaps matches TRBD2 (6 bases). CDR1 and CDR2 from the germline V gene are DFQATT and SNEGSKA (reference sequence). This CDR3 region has 13 residues. Trimming pared 5 bases from V and 5 bases from J, leaving 13 bases between. CDR3 nucleotides: TGCAGTGCTGACTCCGGGACTGACAATGAGCAGTTCTTC. Its protein product is CSADSGTDNEQFF.

Concerning this clonotype: At one end the junction does not follow the germline gene, possibly because of a read error. V usage is TRBV6-5 and J usage is TRBJ1-1; D not certain. This CDR3 is 11 amino acids long. Germline loops: CDR1 MNHEY, CDR2 SVGAGI. The CDR3 DNA reads TGTGCCAGCAGTTATAGTGGGGTTCAATGGTTT. This translates into CASSYSGVQWF.

This clonotype was detected many times. The chain carries TRBV7-2 and TRBJ1-2, with a possible D match to TRBD1 (5 bases). Per the germline V gene, CDR1 is SGHTA and CDR2 is FQGNSA. V was trimmed by 5 bases and J by 0 bases, leaving 16 bases between them. The CDR3 sequence is 16 residues long. CDR3 residues: CASSPLKDRANYGYTF. In nucleotides, the CDR3 is TGTGCCAGCAGCCCCCTAAAAGACAGAGCTAACTATGGCTACACCTTC. Together with reference TRBV7-2 and TRBJ1-2, the CDR3 gives the full variable domain: GAGVSQSPSNKVTEKGKDVELRCDPISGHTALYWYRQSLGQGLEFLIYFQGNSAPDKSGLPSDRFSAERTGGSVSTLTIQRTQQEDSAVYLCASSPLKDRANYGYTFGSGTRLTVV.

This clonotype was detected only a few times. The chain employs TRBV7-9 and TRBJ2-5; no reliable D call. CDR1 and CDR2 from the germline V gene are SEHNR and FQNEAQ (reference sequence). The CDR3 contains 15 residues. V was trimmed by 6 bases and J by 1 base, leaving 15 bases between them. The CDR3: CASSQSIVLQETQYF. The CDR3 DNA reads TGTGCCAGCAGTCAGTCAATCGTTCTCCAAGAGACCCAGTACTTC.

This clonotype was recorded many times. The chain carries TRBV7-6 and TRBJ2-5; 14 nucleotides align to TRBD2. Germline CDR1 reads SGHVS; CDR2 reads FNYEAQ. Trimming cost V 5 bases and J 5 bases; bases outside gene matches: 13. CDR3 length: 18 amino acids. As DNA, the CDR3 is TGTGCCAGCAGCCAAAGTCCGGGACTAGCGGGGGAGGGGGAGACCCAGTACTTC. Protein: CASSQSPGLAGEGETQYF.

This clonotype was observed a few times. The chain uses TRBV5-8 and TRBJ2-1, with TRBD2 matching 9 bases. This CDR3 region has 15 residues. V gave up 2 bases and J gave up 4 bases; unmatched junction bases: 4. Per germline, CDR1 SGHTS and CDR2 YDEGEE. The CDR3 loop reads CASSFAGGLYNEQFF. The CDR3 DNA reads as TGTGCCAGCAGCTTCGCGGGGGGGTTGTACAATGAGCAGTTCTTC.

This chain links TRBV28 with TRBJ2-1; D uncertain. The germline gives CDR1 MDHEN, CDR2 SYDVKM. Trimming removed 5 bases from V and 2 bases from J, with 16 bases in between. The length of the CDR3 is 16 residues. CDR3 sequence reads: CASSPIPRPTYNEQFF. The CDR3 DNA reads as TGTGCCAGCAGTCCGATACCGAGACCCACCTACAATGAGCAGTTCTTC. Drawing the rest from reference TRBV28 and TRBJ2-1, the complete variable domain is DVKVTQSSRYLVKRTGEKVFLECVQDMDHENMFWYRQDPGLGLRLIYFSYDVKMKEKGDIPEGYSVSREKKERFSLILESASTNQTSMYLCASSPIPRPTYNEQFFGPGTRLTVL.

This rearrangement joins TRBV19 to TRBJ2-5, with a weak D call TRBD2 (5 bases). Trimming left V 5 bases short and J 5 bases short, with 18 bases between. Germline V lookup: CDR1 LNHDA, CDR2 SQIVND (reference sequence). This CDR3 spans 15 amino acids. In nucleotides, the CDR3 is TGTGCCAGTAGTTCCCTTGAATGGGAGTTGGAGACCCAGTACTTC. It encodes CASSSLEWELETQYF.

The V and J genes are TRBV25-1 and TRBJ2-2; D may correspond to TRBD1 or TRBD2 (6 bases each). Trimming took off 3 bases at V and 2 bases at J, with 13 bases between the two ends. Germline loops: CDR1 MGHDK, CDR2 SYGVNS. The CDR3 loop spans 16 amino acids. CDR3: CASSEEVGGNTGELFF. In nucleotides, the CDR3 is TGTGCCAGCAGTGAGGAAGTCGGGGGCAACACCGGGGAGCTGTTTTTT.

This clonotype was picked up many times. This chain uses TRBV7-2 with TRBJ2-3, with TRBD2 matching over 16 bases. This CDR3 spans 18 amino acids. CDR1 SGHTA and CDR2 FQGNSA come from the germline V gene. Trimming took 4 bases from V and 3 from J; bases not matched to a gene: 7. The CDR3 here is CASSSGTSGGDWTDTQYF. As DNA, the CDR3 is TGTGCCAGCAGCTCTGGGACTAGCGGGGGGGACTGGACAGATACGCAGTATTTT.

On this clonotype: Mismatch with germline at one junction end may stem from a read error. V usage is TRBV12-3 or TRBV12-4 and J usage is TRBJ1-5; 7 bases align to TRBD1. The CDR3 sequence is 16 residues long. CDR3 region: CASTLGGGDSSQPQHF. CDR3 coding DNA: TGTGCCAGCACCCTTGGAGGGGGCGATAGCAGTCAGCCCCAGCATTTT.

This clonotype was recorded at least ten times. The gene calls are TRBV12-3 or TRBV12-4 and TRBJ1-1; 7 nucleotides agree with TRBD1. J lost 1 base, V lost 4 bases, and 15 bases had no gene match. The CDR3 totals 18 residues. The CDR3 DNA follows: TGTGCCAGCAGTTCCTCTCCGGGACAGACTCGAGGGAACACTGAAGCTTTCTTT. Its protein is CASSSSPGQTRGNTEAFF.

The rearrangement links TRBV6-2 or TRBV6-3 to TRBJ2-5; D remains ambiguous. This CDR3 contains 13 residues. Germline V gene data show CDR1 as MNHEY and CDR2 as SVGEGT. Between the trimmed V and J ends, which lost 8 bases and 1 base, there was a span of 11 bases. The CDR3 is CASGEESQETQYF. In DNA, the CDR3 is TGTGCCAGCGGCGAGGAGAGCCAAGAGACCCAGTACTTC.

This clonotype has more than one count but fewer than ten. The chain employs TRBV7-2 and TRBJ1-1; possibly TRBD1 for D (6 bases). The CDR3 sequence is 12 residues long. Germline V gene lookup returns CDR1 SGHTA and CDR2 FQGNSA. V lost 4 bases, J lost 7 bases, and 10 bases lay in between. The CDR3 DNA sequence: TGTACCAGCAGCTCGGGGGCCTTTGAAGCTTTCTTT. It codes for CTSSSGAFEAFF.

This clonotype showed up just a few times. This chain joins TRBV27 and TRBJ1-2; 8 bases map to TRBD1. V trimming: 4 bases; J trimming: 4 bases; junction bases outside the gene matches: 5. CDR3 size: 14 residues. Germline assignment: CDR1 MNHEY and CDR2 SMNVEV (reference sequence). CDR3 DNA: TGTGCCAGCAGTTCCGGACAGGGCCCCTATGGCTACACCTTC. This encodes CASSSGQGPYGYTF.

The chain couples TRBV20-1 to TRBJ1-2, with D uncertain. The germline V gene encodes CDR1 DFQATT and CDR2 SNEGSKA (reference sequence). This CDR3 comprises 13 residues. Trimming took 0 bases from V and 8 from J, leaving 13 bases between them. The CDR3 region is CSAREAGNWGYTF. In nucleotides, the CDR3 is TGCAGTGCTAGAGAGGCCGGGAATTGGGGCTACACCTTC.

This chain joins TRBV20-1 and TRBJ2-7; TRBD2 might be the D (5 bases). Trimming removed 0 bases at V and 0 bases at J, with 15 bases between. Germline V gene data show CDR1 as DFQATT and CDR2 as SNEGSKA (reference sequence). The CDR3 has 16 residues. CDR3 protein: CSARDLGSVFSYEQYF. As DNA, the CDR3 is TGCAGTGCTAGAGATCTAGGTAGCGTGTTCTCCTACGAGCAGTACTTC.